These T cell receptor beta chains were read from a single sample in a study of CD8+ T cells in alopecia areata. TCRdb keeps only in-frame clones here, not all; method: immunoSEQ multiplex PCR. The table includes some 180,000 clones, about half detected once. Sequences were derived from CD8+ T cells sorted from blood, sampled at roughly week 52, from a patient treated with tofacitinib. All receptors come from a human donor with alopecia areata. Each CDR3 is given with its conserved first and last residue. Fields, in order: J gene, clone size, D gene, V gene, CDR3 protein, CDR3 DNA. A D gene is named only where the DNA matches it firmly. A row's size may be missing; if present it is once, few, many or a size class.

J gene: TRBJ2-1
clone size: few
D gene: TRBD1
V gene: TRBV29-1
CDR3 protein: CSTRQGGHNEQFF
CDR3 DNA: TGCAGCACACGACAGGGGGGGCACAATGAGCAGTTCTTC

J gene: TRBJ2-1
clone size: few
D gene: .
V gene: TRBV19
CDR3 protein: CASSTRGTYNEQFF
CDR3 DNA: TGTGCCAGTAGTACCCGGGGAACCTACAATGAGCAGTTCTTC

J gene: TRBJ2-7
clone size: .
D gene: .
V gene: TRBV7-9
CDR3 protein: CASSSTEPYEQYF
CDR3 DNA: TGTGCCAGCAGCTCCACAGAACCCTACGAGCAGTACTTC

J gene: TRBJ2-7
clone size: few
D gene: .
V gene: TRBV29-1
CDR3 protein: CSVVSQGPYEQYF
CDR3 DNA: TGCAGCGTTGTCAGTCAGGGTCCCTACGAGCAGTACTTC

J gene: TRBJ2-7
clone size: .
D gene: TRBD1
V gene: TRBV4-1
CDR3 protein: CASSFRDRDYEQYF
CDR3 DNA: TGCGCCAGCAGCTTCCGGGACAGAGACTACGAGCAGTACTTC

J gene: TRBJ2-1
clone size: .
D gene: .
V gene: TRBV7-2
CDR3 protein: CASSSPGRGSEQFF
CDR3 DNA: TGTGCCAGCAGCTCCCCGGGTAGAGGGAGTGAGCAGTTCTTC

J gene: TRBJ1-1
clone size: .
D gene: .
V gene: TRBV18
CDR3 protein: CASSPRHDIAFF
CDR3 DNA: TGTGCCAGCTCACCCAGGCATGATATAGCTTTCTTT

J gene: TRBJ1-2
clone size: .
D gene: .
V gene: TRBV25-1
CDR3 protein: CASSEYAQVAHGYTF
CDR3 DNA: TGTGCCAGCAGTGAATACGCCCAGGTCGCCCATGGCTACACCTTC

J gene: TRBJ2-1
clone size: few
D gene: .
V gene: TRBV5-6
CDR3 protein: CASSPGDLRQFF
CDR3 DNA: TGTGCCAGCAGCCCGGGAGATCTTCGGCAGTTCTTC

J gene: TRBJ1-1
clone size: .
D gene: .
V gene: TRBV27
CDR3 protein: CASSPRGDTEAFF
CDR3 DNA: TGTGCCAGCAGCCCTCGAGGGGACACTGAAGCTTTCTTT

J gene: TRBJ2-7
clone size: .
D gene: .
V gene: TRBV14
CDR3 protein: CASSPQGRVYEQYF
CDR3 DNA: TGTGCCAGCAGCCCTCAGGGAAGGGTCTACGAGCAGTACTTC

J gene: TRBJ1-4
clone size: .
D gene: .
V gene: TRBV19
CDR3 protein: CASRRAARANEKLFF
CDR3 DNA: TGTGCCAGTAGAAGGGCGGCACGGGCTAATGAAAAACTGTTTTTT

J gene: TRBJ2-5
clone size: few
D gene: .
V gene: TRBV29-1
CDR3 protein: CSGQLETQYF
CDR3 DNA: TGCAGCGGACAGCTGGAGACCCAGTACTTC

J gene: TRBJ2-2
clone size: .
D gene: .
V gene: TRBV5-1
CDR3 protein: CASSLAQGVTGELFF
CDR3 DNA: TGCGCCAGCAGCTTGGCCCAAGGGGTAACCGGGGAGCTGTTTTTT

J gene: TRBJ2-2
clone size: once
D gene: TRBD1
V gene: TRBV6-6
CDR3 protein: CASRPGTGGTGELFF
CDR3 DNA: TGTGCCAGCAGACCCGGGACAGGGGGGACCGGGGAGCTGTTTTTT

J gene: TRBJ2-1
clone size: .
D gene: .
V gene: TRBV4-1
CDR3 protein: CASSAQPGLGINEQFF
CDR3 DNA: TGCGCCAGCAGCGCACAGCCGGGGTTGGGTATAAATGAGCAGTTCTTC

J gene: TRBJ2-3
clone size: .
D gene: TRBD2
V gene: TRBV7-6
CDR3 protein: CASSALAGGHRDTQYF
CDR3 DNA: TGTGCCAGCAGCGCCTTAGCGGGGGGGCATAGAGATACGCAGTATTTT

J gene: TRBJ1-2
clone size: few
D gene: .
V gene: TRBV30
CDR3 protein: CAWGTAYGYTF
CDR3 DNA: TGTGCCTGGGGGACGGCCTATGGCTACACCTTC

J gene: TRBJ1-4
clone size: .
D gene: .
V gene: TRBV4-2
CDR3 protein: CASSQGRQAEKLFF
CDR3 DNA: TGTGCCAGCAGCCAAGGACGACAGGCTGAAAAACTGTTTTTT

J gene: TRBJ2-7
clone size: .
D gene: .
V gene: TRBV30
CDR3 protein: CAWINRDSYEQYF
CDR3 DNA: TGTGCCTGGATTAACAGGGATTCCTACGAGCAGTACTTC

J gene: TRBJ2-7
clone size: .
D gene: .
V gene: TRBV29-1
CDR3 protein: CSAEGGSYEQYF
CDR3 DNA: TGCAGCGCAGAGGGGGGCTCCTACGAGCAGTACTTC

J gene: TRBJ1-2
clone size: .
D gene: .
V gene: TRBV15
CDR3 protein: CATSRASGGYTF
CDR3 DNA: TGTGCCACCAGCAGAGCGTCTGGTGGCTACACCTTC

J gene: TRBJ1-2
clone size: .
D gene: .
V gene: TRBV7-9
CDR3 protein: CASSPLNSGYTF
CDR3 DNA: TGTGCCAGCAGCCCGCTAAATAGTGGCTACACCTTC

J gene: TRBJ2-7
clone size: .
D gene: TRBD1
V gene: TRBV2
CDR3 protein: CASSQGQGTLYEQYF
CDR3 DNA: TGTGCCAGCAGTCAAGGACAGGGGACCCTCTACGAGCAGTACTTC

J gene: TRBJ1-1
clone size: .
D gene: .
V gene: TRBV5-6
CDR3 protein: CASSRDRGWTEAFF
CDR3 DNA: TGTGCCAGCAGTCGTGACCGGGGCTGGACTGAAGCTTTCTTT

J gene: TRBJ2-7
clone size: .
D gene: .
V gene: TRBV7-6
CDR3 protein: CASSLGRGSYEQYF
CDR3 DNA: TGTGCCAGCAGCTTAGGTCGGGGCTCCTACGAGCAGTACTTC

J gene: TRBJ2-2
clone size: .
D gene: .
V gene: TRBV7-8
CDR3 protein: CASSPGLTRNTGELFF
CDR3 DNA: TGTGCCAGCAGCCCGGGACTCACGAGAAACACCGGGGAGCTGTTTTTT

J gene: TRBJ1-2
clone size: .
D gene: .
V gene: TRBV6-1
CDR3 protein: CASGGDNYGYTF
CDR3 DNA: TGTGCCAGCGGGGGGGATAACTACGGCTACACCTTC